Below, 27 T cell receptor beta chains from the same sample are listed, as sequenced in a study of beta chain features in type 1 diabetes. Notes on the study in general: Shorter TCRB CDR3s, moderately but significantly so, were found in Type 1 diabetes patients in all four CD4+ subsets.

The whole isolated RNA underwent reverse transcription, so sequencing captured expressed TCRB transcripts. Profiled with immunoSEQ multiplex PCR; TCRdb holds only in-frame clones, not every one. The sample lists over 120,000 clones, about 13% occurring once. No antigen has been assigned to these receptors. Material: central memory CD4+ T cells from blood. Source of these receptors: a man between 18 and 29 years old with type 1 diabetes.

V usage is TRBV2 and J usage is TRBJ2-3; 9 bases fit TRBD1. J lost 3 bases, V lost 10 bases, and 8 bases had no gene match. CDR3 length: 14 amino acids. Per germline, CDR1 SNHLY and CDR2 FYNNEI. The CDR3: CATQRGQGTDTQYF. As DNA, the CDR3 is TGTGCCACCCAAAGGGGACAGGGAACAGATACGCAGTATTTT.

The chain has TRBV29-1 and TRBJ2-7, with D possibly being TRBD2 (6 bases). Trimming shortened V by 4 bases and J by 5 bases, and 15 bases separated the two germline ends. This CDR3 comprises 13 residues. Germline V gives CDR1 SQVTM, CDR2 ANQGSEA. The CDR3 DNA reads as TGCAGCGTTGGTCGTCAGGAGGGTCACGAGCAGTACTTC. It specifies CSVGRQEGHEQYF.

The V gene is TRBV7-2, the J gene TRBJ1-2; 11 bases line up with TRBD1. Germline V gene data show CDR1 as SGHTA and CDR2 as FQGNSA. The ends lost 5 bases at V and 7 bases at J; junction bases unmatched: 6. The CDR3 spans 14 residues. CDR3: CASSPGQGAFGYTF. The CDR3 nucleotides are TGTGCCAGCAGCCCAGGACAGGGGGCGTTTGGCTACACCTTC. Complete variable domain (other parts from reference TRBV7-2 and TRBJ1-2): GAGVSQSPSNKVTEKGKDVELRCDPISGHTALYWYRQSLGQGLEFLIYFQGNSAPDKSGLPSDRFSAERTGGSVSTLTIQRTQQEDSAVYLCASSPGQGAFGYTFGSGTRLTVV.

J is TRBJ2-7 and V is TRBV28, with D uncertain. The V end was cut by 7 bases, the J end by 1 base, with 23 bases between. The CDR3 runs to 17 residues. Germline loops: CDR1 MDHEN, CDR2 SYDVKM. CDR3 sequence reads: CASTNPDGQEGSYEQYF. In DNA form, the CDR3 reads TGTGCCAGCACCAACCCGGACGGGCAGGAAGGATCCTACGAGCAGTACTTC.

The chain uses TRBV6-5 and TRBJ1-1; no firm D call. Germline V lookup: CDR1 MNHEY, CDR2 SVGAGI. Between the trimmed V and J ends, which lost 5 bases and 8 bases, there was a span of 15 bases. CDR3 length: 13 amino acids. CDR3 residues: CASSLTWTVEAFF. CDR3 bases: TGTGCCAGCAGTCTTACTTGGACGGTGGAAGCTTTCTTT.

This clone was seen only a few times. The chain joins TRBV15 to TRBJ2-2, with D hard to call. V was clipped by 0 bases and J by 1 base, with 6 bases between them. Germline V gives CDR1 LNHNV, CDR2 YYDKDF (reference sequence). The length of the CDR3 is 15 residues. CDR3 coding DNA: TGTGCCACCAGCAGAGATCTCGGGAACACCGGGGAGCTGTTTTTT. This encodes CATSRDLGNTGELFF.

This clone was detected only a few times. DNA of the CDR3: TGTGCCAGCAGCTTAGGGACGGTCTACGAGCAGTACTTC. Protein: CASSLGTVYEQYF. The chain couples TRBV7-8 to TRBJ2-7; D call uncertain. Trimming took off 1 base at V and 3 bases at J, with 7 bases between the two ends. The length of the CDR3 is 13 residues. The germline gives CDR1 SGHVS, CDR2 FQNEAQ.

The chain couples TRBV6-1 to TRBJ2-1, with TRBD2 matching over 8 bases. The CDR3 runs 16 residues. V gave up 4 bases and J gave up 8 bases; unmatched junction bases: 13. In germline, CDR1 is MNHNS, CDR2 SASEGT. This chain's CDR3 is CASSAAGASYTHEQFF. CDR3 coding DNA: TGTGCCAGCAGTGCAGCGGGGGCTAGCTATACCCATGAGCAGTTCTTC.

This chain uses TRBV29-1 with TRBJ2-3; D perhaps matches TRBD2 (7 bases). The germline CDR1 and CDR2 sequences are SQVTM and ANQGSEA. The CDR3 is 13 residues long. The CDR3 reads CGEGGTSTDTQYF. CDR3 DNA: TGCGGCGAGGGGGGGACAAGCACAGATACGCAGTATTTT.

This clone was recorded a few times. This CDR3 reads CASSQGPVSSYEQYF. CDR3 coding DNA: TGCGCCAGCAGCCAAGGACCTGTCAGCTCCTACGAGCAGTACTTC. The chain carries TRBV4-1 and TRBJ2-7; D is unclear. Trimming removed 1 base from V and 0 bases from J, with 10 bases in between. From germline, CDR1 is MGHRA and CDR2 YSYEKL. The CDR3 is 15 residues long.

In DNA form, the CDR3 reads TGTGCCAGCAGCCGTGGACAGGGGGAGCTATATTTT. Translation gives CASSRGQGELYF. The chain couples TRBV11-3 to TRBJ1-3, with 10 nucleotides matching TRBD1. This CDR3 is 12 amino acids long. The V gene end was trimmed by 5 bases and the J gene end by 14 bases; junction bases not matched to a gene: 6. Germline V gene sequence: CDR1 SGHNT, CDR2 YENEEA.

The V gene is TRBV5-1, the J gene TRBJ1-1; D unresolved. V was shortened by 0 bases and J by 4 bases, with 16 bases between the two germline ends. This CDR3 region has 16 residues. The germline gives CDR1 SGHRS, CDR2 YFSETQ. CDR3 loop: CASSLDGEYRTTEAFF. CDR3 nucleotide sequence: TGCGCCAGCAGCTTGGATGGAGAATATAGGACCACTGAAGCTTTCTTT.

This clone was observed many times. The CDR3 nucleotides read TGCAGCGTCACTCCGGGACGAGGTGGCTACACCTTC. It codes for CSVTPGRGGYTF. The rearrangement uses TRBV29-1 and TRBJ1-2, with D possibly TRBD1 on 5 matching bases. There are 12 residues in the CDR3. Between the trimmed V and J ends, which lost 6 bases and 7 bases, there was a span of 15 bases. Germline V CDR1 and CDR2: SQVTM, ANQGSEA.

This clone was detected ten times or more. The gene calls are TRBV7-9 and TRBJ2-7, with D perhaps matching TRBD1 (6 bases). With 2 bases removed from V and 3 bases from J, the gap between germline ends came to 14 bases. Germline V gives CDR1 SEHNR, CDR2 FQNEAQ (reference sequence). This CDR3 is 15 amino acids long. This chain's CDR3 is CASSLIGRGDYEQYF. CDR3 coding DNA: TGTGCCAGCAGCTTAATTGGCAGGGGAGACTACGAGCAGTACTTC.

This clone was observed a few times. The chain employs TRBV11-2 and TRBJ1-1; TRBD1 might be the D (5 bases). The germline gives CDR1 SGHAT, CDR2 FQNNGV. This CDR3 is built from 15 residues. Trimming cost V 1 base and J 0 bases, with 9 bases left between them. The DNA of the CDR3 is TGTGCCAGCAGCTTAGGACAGTGGATGAACACTGAAGCTTTCTTT. It specifies CASSLGQWMNTEAFF.

The rearrangement joins TRBV4-1 to TRBJ2-1, with D unresolved. V lost 3 bases and J lost 8, with 14 bases in between. The CDR3 loop spans 14 amino acids. Germline lookup yields CDR1 MGHRA and CDR2 YSYEKL. The CDR3: CASSHVGVRDEQFF. CDR3 nucleotide sequence: TGCGCCAGCAGCCATGTTGGGGTAAGGGATGAGCAGTTCTTC.

This clone was picked up a small number of times. This chain uses TRBV18 with TRBJ2-7, with 9 bases that match TRBD1. Germline trimming cut 8 bases from V and 3 bases from J; bases unmatched to any gene: 8. Germline CDR1 is KGHSH and CDR2 is LQKENI. The CDR3 loop spans 14 amino acids. CDR3 sequence (DNA): TGTGCCAGCCAGGAACAGGGGGCTAGCTACGAGCAGTACTTC. It codes for CASQEQGASYEQYF.

The J gene is TRBJ2-3, the V gene TRBV6-6; D gene ambiguous. Trimming took off 4 bases at V and 4 bases at J, with 12 bases between the two ends. Per germline, CDR1 MNHNY and CDR2 SVGAGI (reference sequence). The CDR3 contains 14 residues. CDR3 coding DNA: TGTGCCAGCAGTTCAGACACGGGCCCAGATACGCAGTATTTT. Amino acids: CASSSDTGPDTQYF.

This clone was counted a few times. The gene calls are TRBV9 and TRBJ1-4; D ambiguous. Germline CDR1 is SGDLS and CDR2 is YYNGEE. V lost 4 bases, J lost 8 bases, and 15 bases lay in between. This CDR3 contains 14 residues. CDR3 amino acids: CASSRTSQEEKLFF. Here the CDR3 DNA reads TGTGCCAGCAGCCGGACGTCCCAAGAGGAAAAACTGTTTTTT.

This clone was detected a few times. This rearrangement joins TRBV19 to TRBJ2-1; no reliable D call. Trimming took 7 bases from V and 4 from J, leaving 14 bases between them. Germline V CDR1 and CDR2: LNHDA, SQIVND (reference sequence). CDR3 length equals 14 residues. CDR3 bases: TGTGCCAGTACCCCTCACCAGGATTACAATGAGCAGTTCTTC. It specifies CASTPHQDYNEQFF.

V and J are TRBV6-1 and TRBJ1-2; no clear D gene. The CDR3 is 14 amino acids. Trimming removed 3 bases at V and 0 bases at J, with 8 bases between. Germline values: CDR1 MNHNS, CDR2 SASEGT. The CDR3 DNA follows: TGTGCCAGCAGTGAGGGAGGCTCTAACTATGGCTACACCTTC. Amino acids: CASSEGGSNYGYTF.

This sequence joins TRBV9 and TRBJ1-2; D uncertain. Germline CDR1 is SGDLS and CDR2 is YYNGEE. V was cut by 0 bases and J by 6 bases, with 12 bases left in between. There are 14 residues in the CDR3. The CDR3 region has the DNA TGTGCCAGCAGCGTAGGGACCCTGGACCATGGCTACACCTTC. This sequence encodes CASSVGTLDHGYTF.

The J gene is TRBJ2-1, the V gene TRBV9, with 7 bases that match TRBD2. Unmatched junction bases numbered 11, after V lost 4 bases and J lost 7 bases. This CDR3 has 15 amino acids. In germline, CDR1 is SGDLS, CDR2 YYNGEE. The CDR3 loop is CASSSRTQGGNEQFF. The CDR3 region has the DNA TGTGCCAGCAGCTCCCGGACCCAGGGAGGGAATGAGCAGTTCTTC.

As regards this clone: Other nucleotide sequences in the sample specify the same CDR3. This sequence joins TRBV7-9 and TRBJ2-5; the D is unclear. This CDR3 is built from 13 residues. Trimming pared 5 bases from V and 3 bases from J, leaving 10 bases between. The germline V gene encodes CDR1 SEHNR and CDR2 FQNEAQ (reference sequence). The CDR3 protein is CASSRGSEETQYF. The CDR3 nucleotides are TGTGCCAGCAGCCGAGGCAGCGAAGAGACCCAGTACTTC.

This clone was detected a few times. V and J are TRBV19 and TRBJ2-5; D might be TRBD1 (5 bases). There are 13 residues in the CDR3. The V gene's germline CDR1 is LNHDA and CDR2 SQIVND (reference sequence). With 9 bases removed from V and 4 bases from J, the gap between germline ends came to 15 bases. The CDR3 nucleotides read TGTGCCAGCTCCCCAGGGCGTAGAGAGACCCAGTACTTC. Amino acids: CASSPGRRETQYF.

A few counts support this clone. The chain uses TRBV27 and TRBJ2-7; 8 bases map to TRBD1. CDR3 size: 16 residues. Unmatched junction bases numbered 9, after V lost 2 bases and J lost 3 bases. Germline CDR1 reads MNHEY; CDR2 reads SMNVEV (reference sequence). The CDR3 here is CASSLIRTGTYYEQYF. The CDR3 DNA reads as TGTGCCAGCAGTTTAATTAGGACAGGGACATACTACGAGCAGTACTTC.

As DNA, the CDR3 is TGTGCCAGCAGCACGGCGGGCAGGGCAAACACTGAAGCTTTCTTT. Its translation is CASSTAGRANTEAFF. V gene TRBV9 combines with J gene TRBJ1-1; maybe TRBD1 (5 bases). Trimming cost V 4 bases and J 2 bases, with 15 bases left between them. CDR1 is SGDLS and CDR2 is YYNGEE in the germline V gene. The CDR3 is made up of 15 amino acids.